This is a list of T cell receptor beta chains from one sample in a study of cytomegalovirus exposure and HLA in healthy donors. The method was immunoSEQ multiplex PCR; TCRdb's version includes in-frame clones alone and lacks a portion of them. The sample has about 140,000 clones, roughly 77% seen once. Input material: PBMCs. These receptors came from a man between 35 and 55 years old in good health and CMV-seronegative. Both conserved end residues are part of each CDR3. Each record gives: D gene, clone size, J gene, V gene, CDR3 protein, CDR3 DNA. The D gene is left open where the match is weak. A row's size may be missing; if present it is once, few, many or a size class.

D: NA
size: NA
J: TRBJ2-7
V: TRBV27
CDR3: CASSLYRASYEQYF
DNA: TGTGCCAGCAGTTTATACAGGGCCTCCTACGAGCAGTACTTC

D: NA
size: NA
J: TRBJ1-3
V: TRBV2
CDR3: CASSPRGGSGNTIYF
DNA: TGTGCCAGCAGTCCCCGGGGGGGCTCTGGAAACACCATATATTTT

D: NA
size: NA
J: TRBJ1-2
V: TRBV5-4
CDR3: CASSFVGSNYGYTF
DNA: TGTGCCAGCAGCTTCGTTGGCTCGAACTATGGCTACACCTTC

D: TRBD1
size: NA
J: TRBJ1-1
V: TRBV6-1
CDR3: CASRWTGLNTEAFF
DNA: TGTGCCAGCAGGTGGACAGGGCTGAACACTGAAGCTTTCTTT

D: TRBD1
size: NA
J: TRBJ2-6
V: TRBV9
CDR3: CASSVLGTGAPGANVLTF
DNA: TGTGCCAGCAGCGTCCTTGGGACAGGGGCACCTGGGGCCAACGTCCTGACTTTC

D: NA
size: NA
J: TRBJ2-7
V: TRBV5-4
CDR3: CASRHFGAPYEQYF
DNA: TGTGCCAGCAGACACTTCGGAGCCCCCTACGAGCAGTACTTC

D: NA
size: NA
J: TRBJ1-1
V: TRBV7-9
CDR3: CASSRWSEAFF
DNA: TGTGCCAGCAGTCGGTGGTCGGAAGCTTTCTTT

D: TRBD2
size: NA
J: TRBJ2-7
V: TRBV7-8
CDR3: CASSLVRGFYEQYF
DNA: TGTGCCAGCAGCTTAGTGCGGGGGTTCTACGAGCAGTACTTC

D: TRBD1
size: NA
J: TRBJ1-1
V: TRBV18
CDR3: CASSPPSGGREGMNTEAFF
DNA: TGTGCCAGCTCACCACCGTCAGGGGGGCGAGAGGGGATGAACACTGAAGCTTTCTTT

D: NA
size: NA
J: TRBJ2-7
V: TRBV4-1
CDR3: CASSQVGLGEEQYF
DNA: TGCGCCAGCAGCCAAGTAGGCCTCGGGGAAGAGCAGTACTTC

D: TRBD1
size: NA
J: TRBJ2-7
V: TRBV2
CDR3: CASQRDSLYEQYF
DNA: TGTGCCAGCCAACGGGACAGCCTCTACGAGCAGTACTTC

D: NA
size: NA
J: TRBJ2-7
V: TRBV28
CDR3: CASTTTNSYEQYF
DNA: TGTGCCAGCACGACTACAAATTCCTACGAGCAGTACTTC

D: TRBD2
size: NA
J: TRBJ2-3
V: TRBV4-1
CDR3: CASSQALAGGTDTQYF
DNA: TGCGCCAGCAGCCAAGCACTAGCGGGGGGAACAGATACGCAGTATTTT

D: TRBD1
size: NA
J: TRBJ2-1
V: TRBV5-1
CDR3: CASSDLQGSNEQFF
DNA: TGCGCCAGCAGCGACCTACAGGGGAGCAATGAGCAGTTCTTC

D: NA
size: NA
J: TRBJ1-5
V: TRBV7-2
CDR3: CASSTQGDQPQHF
DNA: TGTGCCAGCAGCACACAGGGTGATCAGCCCCAGCATTTT

D: NA
size: NA
J: TRBJ1-6
V: TRBV19
CDR3: CASSIPGISGSPLHF
DNA: TGTGCCAGTAGTATACCAGGGATCTCCGGTTCACCCCTCCACTTT

D: NA
size: NA
J: TRBJ1-5
V: TRBV28
CDR3: CASNLEGVGNQPQHF
DNA: TGTGCCAGCAACCTGGAGGGCGTTGGTAATCAGCCCCAGCATTTT

D: NA
size: NA
J: TRBJ2-5
V: TRBV7-2
CDR3: CASSLVHGVQDQETQYF
DNA: TGTGCCAGCAGCTTAGTCCACGGGGTTCAAGACCAAGAGACCCAGTACTTC

D: NA
size: few
J: TRBJ1-1
V: TRBV19
CDR3: CASCAGDFAEAFF
DNA: TGTGCCAGTTGTGCAGGGGATTTCGCTGAAGCTTTCTTT

D: TRBD1
size: NA
J: TRBJ1-1
V: TRBV7-6
CDR3: CASSPKTGRTEAFF
DNA: TGTGCCAGCAGCCCGAAGACAGGGAGGACTGAAGCTTTCTTT

D: NA
size: NA
J: TRBJ2-7
V: TRBV29-1
CDR3: CSVEGGSGREQYF
DNA: TGCAGCGTTGAGGGGGGTTCGGGACGCGAGCAGTACTTC

D: TRBD1
size: NA
J: TRBJ1-2
V: TRBV4-1
CDR3: CASSQGDRGYGYTF
DNA: TGCGCCAGCAGCCAAGGGGACAGGGGGTACGGCTACACCTTC

D: NA
size: NA
J: TRBJ2-7
V: TRBV30
CDR3: CAWSVYVQGPAYEQYF
DNA: TGTGCCTGGAGTGTTTATGTCCAGGGTCCGGCCTACGAGCAGTACTTC

D: NA
size: few
J: TRBJ2-3
V: TRBV9
CDR3: CASSVGVDYLGTDTQYF
DNA: TGTGCCAGCAGCGTAGGTGTAGATTATCTAGGCACAGATACGCAGTATTTT

D: TRBD1
size: NA
J: TRBJ1-1
V: TRBV7-3
CDR3: CASSQVQGATEAFF
DNA: TGTGCCAGCAGCCAAGTGCAGGGGGCTACTGAAGCTTTCTTT

D: TRBD1
size: NA
J: TRBJ2-7
V: TRBV6-5
CDR3: CASSYSQGAIYEQYF
DNA: TGTGCCAGCAGTTACTCGCAGGGGGCCATCTACGAGCAGTACTTC

D: NA
size: NA
J: TRBJ1-2
V: TRBV5-5
CDR3: CASSLAGSVNYGYTF
DNA: TGTGCCAGCAGCTTGGCGGGTTCAGTTAACTATGGCTACACCTTC

D: NA
size: NA
J: TRBJ1-3
V: TRBV11-2
CDR3: CASSLDGGTGNTIYF
DNA: TGTGCCAGCAGCTTAGACGGGGGGACTGGAAACACCATATATTTT

D: TRBD1
size: NA
J: TRBJ1-5
V: TRBV25-1
CDR3: CASFLQGRSNQPQHF
DNA: TGTGCCAGCTTTTTACAGGGGCGAAGCAATCAGCCCCAGCATTTT

D: NA
size: few
J: TRBJ1-5
V: TRBV27
CDR3: CASSLISNQPQHF
DNA: TGTGCCAGCAGTTTAATAAGCAATCAGCCCCAGCATTTT

D: TRBD1
size: NA
J: TRBJ1-5
V: TRBV28
CDR3: CASRPSRGQSNQPQHF
DNA: TGTGCCAGCAGACCCTCCAGGGGACAGAGCAATCAGCCCCAGCATTTT

D: TRBD1
size: NA
J: TRBJ2-7
V: TRBV7-9
CDR3: CASSTGQLKREQYF
DNA: TGTGCCAGCAGCACGGGACAGCTCAAGAGAGAGCAGTACTTC

D: NA
size: NA
J: TRBJ1-1
V: TRBV7-2
CDR3: CASSLVVTVNTEAFF
DNA: TGTGCCAGCAGCTTAGTTGTGACAGTGAACACTGAAGCTTTCTTT

D: TRBD1
size: NA
J: TRBJ1-5
V: TRBV10-1
CDR3: CASSEPRDSLNQPQHF
DNA: TGCGCCAGCAGTGAGCCCCGGGACAGTCTAAATCAGCCCCAGCATTTT

D: TRBD2
size: NA
J: TRBJ2-2
V: TRBV5-6
CDR3: CASSGGTSGGFNTGELFF
DNA: TGTGCCAGCAGCGGGGGGACTAGCGGGGGGTTCAACACCGGGGAGCTGTTTTTT

D: TRBD2
size: NA
J: TRBJ2-5
V: TRBV4-1
CDR3: CASSLGSGGAYQETQYF
DNA: TGCGCCAGCAGCCTCGGTAGCGGGGGTGCGTACCAAGAGACCCAGTACTTC

D: NA
size: NA
J: TRBJ1-5
V: TRBV7-6
CDR3: CASSSLTSTGRDQPQHF
DNA: TGTGCCAGCAGCTCCCTGACTTCGACAGGAAGAGATCAGCCCCAGCATTTT

D: TRBD1
size: NA
J: TRBJ2-1
V: TRBV6-6
CDR3: CASRNNRGPEQFF
DNA: TGTGCCAGCAGGAATAACAGGGGTCCTGAGCAGTTCTTC

D: NA
size: NA
J: TRBJ1-1
V: TRBV21-1
CDR3: CASTEPPGIGEAFF
DNA: TGTGCCAGCACCGAACCGCCAGGGATCGGGGAAGCTTTCTTT

D: TRBD1
size: NA
J: TRBJ1-2
V: TRBV7-9
CDR3: CASSSLYWTGGYTF
DNA: TGTGCCAGCAGCTCCCTATATTGGACAGGCGGCTACACCTTC

D: NA
size: few
J: TRBJ1-1
V: TRBV7-6
CDR3: CASSPFNTEAFF
DNA: TGTGCCAGCAGCCCGTTTAACACTGAAGCTTTCTTT

D: NA
size: NA
J: TRBJ2-7
V: TRBV12-1
CDR3: CASSFRLGYEQYF
DNA: TGTGCCAGCAGCTTTCGTCTCGGGTACGAGCAGTACTTC

D: TRBD1
size: NA
J: TRBJ2-2
V: TRBV7-3
CDR3: CASSLRGTGQTGELFF
DNA: TGTGCCAGCAGCTTAAGGGGGACAGGACAGACCGGGGAGCTGTTTTTT

D: TRBD1
size: NA
J: TRBJ2-7
V: TRBV5-1
CDR3: CASSFRTGSASYEQYF
DNA: TGCGCCAGCAGCTTTCGGACAGGGTCGGCATCCTACGAGCAGTACTTC

D: NA
size: NA
J: TRBJ2-5
V: TRBV7-9
CDR3: CSSSFVRETQYF
DNA: TGTTCCAGCAGCTTCGTTCGGGAGACCCAGTACTTC

D: NA
size: NA
J: TRBJ1-6
V: TRBV4-3
CDR3: CASSQDLAHGRGSPLHF
DNA: TGCGCCAGCAGCCAAGATCTAGCGCACGGGAGAGGATCACCCCTCCACTTT

D: TRBD1
size: few
J: TRBJ1-1
V: TRBV5-1
CDR3: CASSFLSGGGTEAFF
DNA: TGCGCCAGCAGCTTCCTGTCAGGGGGCGGGACTGAAGCTTTCTTT

D: TRBD1
size: NA
J: TRBJ1-5
V: TRBV19
CDR3: CASSLWTGQGNNQPQHF
DNA: TGTGCCAGTAGTCTATGGACAGGCCAGGGGAACAATCAGCCCCAGCATTTT

D: NA
size: once
J: TRBJ1-4
V: TRBV5-6
CDR3: CASSLQVDEKLFF
DNA: TGTGCCAGCAGCTTACAGGTGGATGAAAAACTGTTTTTT

D: NA
size: NA
J: TRBJ1-1
V: TRBV7-8
CDR3: CASSKGGRGNTEAFF
DNA: TGTGCCAGCAGCAAAGGCGGTAGGGGTAACACTGAAGCTTTCTTT

D: NA
size: NA
J: TRBJ2-5
V: TRBV7-2
CDR3: CASSLEPAGVRETQYF
DNA: TGTGCCAGCAGCTTAGAACCCGCAGGGGTAAGAGAGACCCAGTACTTC

D: TRBD1
size: NA
J: TRBJ1-1
V: TRBV11-1
CDR3: CASSPGTGLYTEAFF
DNA: TGTGCCAGCAGCCCAGGGACAGGGCTATACACTGAAGCTTTCTTT

D: NA
size: NA
J: TRBJ1-2
V: TRBV4-1
CDR3: CASSQDPLGSPNYGYTF
DNA: TGCGCCAGCAGCCAAGATCCCTTGGGCAGCCCCAACTATGGCTACACCTTC

D: NA
size: NA
J: TRBJ2-7
V: TRBV27
CDR3: CASSLIQGTEQYF
DNA: TGTGCCAGCAGCTTGATCCAGGGTACCGAGCAGTACTTC